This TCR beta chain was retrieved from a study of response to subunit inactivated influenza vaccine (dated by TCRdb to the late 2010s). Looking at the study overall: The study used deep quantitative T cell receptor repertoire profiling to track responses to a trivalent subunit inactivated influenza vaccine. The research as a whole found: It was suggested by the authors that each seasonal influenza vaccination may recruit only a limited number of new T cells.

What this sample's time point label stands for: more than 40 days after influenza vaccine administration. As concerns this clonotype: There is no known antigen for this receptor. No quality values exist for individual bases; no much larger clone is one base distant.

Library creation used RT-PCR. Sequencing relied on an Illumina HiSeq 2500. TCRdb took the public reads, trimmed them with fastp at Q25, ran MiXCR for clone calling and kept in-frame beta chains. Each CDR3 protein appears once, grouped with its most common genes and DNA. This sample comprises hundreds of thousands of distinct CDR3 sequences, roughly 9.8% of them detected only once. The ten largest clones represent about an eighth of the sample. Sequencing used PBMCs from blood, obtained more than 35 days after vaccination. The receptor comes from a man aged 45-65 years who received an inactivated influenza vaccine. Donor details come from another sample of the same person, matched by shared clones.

The sequenced DNA is TGTGCCAGCAGGGGGGGCGGGACAGTATTCCACGAGCAGTACTTC. Its amino acids are CASRGGGTVFHEQYF. The chain joins TRBV28 to TRBJ2-7; TRBD1 might be the D gene, on 7 matching bases. Cut back by 6 bases and 5 bases, the V and J ends lie 20 bases apart. Reading from cysteine to phenylalanine, the CDR3 counts 15 amino acids. The entry retains the CDR3 DNA only, 45 bases that are in frame from base 1. The germline V gene gives CDR1 as MDHEN and CDR2 as SYDVKM.